The rows below give T cell receptor beta chains drawn from one sample of a study of T-cell reconstitution after alpha-beta-depleted transplantation in children. TCRdb independently ran MiXCR on the PCR reads; one entry per CDR3 protein. The sample holds about 540,000 distinct CDR3 sequences, 18% seen once. Source: PBMCs from the stem cell graft donor, taken from the stem cell graft. The receptor source for this set is a human donor who donated a stem cell graft to a child with acute lymphoblastic leukemia. Both conserved end residues are part of each CDR3. Each record gives: clone size, J gene, V gene, CDR3 length, D gene, CDR3 DNA, CDR3 protein. The D gene is left open where the match is weak. Clone sizes are given selectively: once, few, many, or a class where the clone is expanded.

size: NA
J: TRBJ1-1
V: TRBV14
length: 15
D: TRBD1
DNA: TGTGCCAGCAGCCAAGCCTGGACAGGGTGGACTGAAGCTTTCTTT
CDR3: CASSQAWTGWTEAFF

size: few
J: TRBJ2-7
V: TRBV20-1
length: 14
D: NA
DNA: TGCAGTGCCCCCCCGGGACTCTCACCCTACGAGCAGTACTTC
CDR3: CSAPPGLSPYEQYF

size: NA
J: TRBJ1-2
V: TRBV5-1
length: 14
D: TRBD1
DNA: TGCGCCAGCAGCGCGGGACAGGGAATCTATGGCTACACCTTC
CDR3: CASSAGQGIYGYTF

size: few
J: TRBJ2-1
V: TRBV12-3/TRBV12-4
length: 14
D: NA
DNA: TGTGCCAGCAGTTTCCCACCCCTGCGGAATGAGCAGTTCTTC
CDR3: CASSFPPLRNEQFF

size: NA
J: TRBJ2-7
V: TRBV28
length: 14
D: NA
DNA: TGTGCCAGCAGTTACTTTACGGGAGTCTACGAGCAGTACTTC
CDR3: CASSYFTGVYEQYF

size: few
J: TRBJ2-2
V: TRBV5-1
length: 17
D: TRBD2
DNA: TGCGCCAGCAGCTTGGTGGCTAGCGGGGAGAACACCGGGGAGCTGTTTTTT
CDR3: CASSLVASGENTGELFF

size: few
J: TRBJ2-3
V: TRBV20-1
length: 15
D: NA
DNA: TGCAGTGCCATAATACAGGGTTTGGTGTCAGATACGCAGTATTTT
CDR3: CSAIIQGLVSDTQYF

size: NA
J: TRBJ1-2
V: TRBV10-3
length: 14
D: NA
DNA: TGTGCCATCAGTGAGTCGGACGAAGGAAATGGCTACACCTTC
CDR3: CAISESDEGNGYTF

size: NA
J: TRBJ2-7
V: TRBV5-6
length: 14
D: NA
DNA: TGTGCCAGCAGTGATGGGGGGTCCACCTACGAGCAGTACTTC
CDR3: CASSDGGSTYEQYF

size: NA
J: TRBJ1-1
V: TRBV12-3/TRBV12-4
length: 14
D: NA
DNA: TGTGCCAGCACCCCTAGGGAAGGTGATGGTGAAGCTTTCTTT
CDR3: CASTPREGDGEAFF

size: few
J: TRBJ1-5
V: TRBV4-1
length: 16
D: NA
DNA: TGCGCCAGCAGCCAAGATCCCAGGGCTGGCAATCAGCCCCAGCATTTT
CDR3: CASSQDPRAGNQPQHF

size: few
J: TRBJ2-3
V: TRBV25-1
length: 15
D: TRBD2
DNA: TGTGCCAGCAGAAAAAGCGGGAGGGCCCCAGATACGCAGTATTTT
CDR3: CASRKSGRAPDTQYF

size: few
J: TRBJ2-7
V: TRBV5-1
length: 14
D: NA
DNA: TGCGCCAGCAGCGAACTCAGGGTGTCTAACGAGCAGTACTTC
CDR3: CASSELRVSNEQYF

size: NA
J: TRBJ2-2
V: TRBV27
length: 15
D: NA
DNA: TGTGCCAGCCGTTGGGGTCTTGCGAACACCGGGGAGCTGTTTTTT
CDR3: CASRWGLANTGELFF

size: few
J: TRBJ2-7
V: TRBV7-3
length: 15
D: NA
DNA: TGTGCCAGCAGCTTAAAGACGGGACCTTCCTACGAGCAGTACTTC
CDR3: CASSLKTGPSYEQYF

size: NA
J: TRBJ2-7
V: TRBV7-9
length: 14
D: NA
DNA: TGTGCCAGCAGCCCATACATGGAAACCTACGAGCAGTACTTC
CDR3: CASSPYMETYEQYF

size: few
J: TRBJ2-1
V: TRBV5-1
length: 14
D: NA
DNA: TGCGCCAGCAGCTTGTTTACAGGGTACAATGAGCAGTTCTTC
CDR3: CASSLFTGYNEQFF

size: NA
J: TRBJ2-1
V: TRBV29-1
length: 15
D: TRBD1
DNA: TGCAGCGTTGAGGGGAAACAGGGGGGCTACAATGAGCAGTTCTTC
CDR3: CSVEGKQGGYNEQFF

size: few
J: TRBJ2-3
V: TRBV7-9
length: 15
D: TRBD2
DNA: TGTGCCAGCAGCTTCAAAGCGGGAGTCCCAGATACGCAGTATTTT
CDR3: CASSFKAGVPDTQYF

size: NA
J: TRBJ2-2
V: TRBV7-3
length: 14
D: TRBD2
DNA: TGTGCCAGCCGGGGGGTAGGCAACACCGGGGAGCTGTTTTTT
CDR3: CASRGVGNTGELFF

size: NA
J: TRBJ1-2
V: TRBV19
length: 12
D: TRBD1
DNA: TGTGCCAGTTTGGGACAGCACTATGGCTACACCTTC
CDR3: CASLGQHYGYTF

size: many
J: TRBJ2-7
V: TRBV6-1
length: 13
D: NA
DNA: TGTGCCAGCAGCGTAGCCGGAGCCTACGAGCAGTACTTC
CDR3: CASSVAGAYEQYF

size: few
J: TRBJ2-3
V: TRBV5-1
length: 15
D: NA
DNA: TGCGCCAGCAGCTTGGAACAGCGAAGCACAGATACGCAGTATTTT
CDR3: CASSLEQRSTDTQYF

size: many
J: TRBJ2-5
V: TRBV7-8
length: 14
D: TRBD2
DNA: TGTGCCAGCAGCTCACCGGGACTAGAAGAGACCCAGTACTTC
CDR3: CASSSPGLEETQYF

size: few
J: TRBJ2-7
V: TRBV9
length: 14
D: TRBD1
DNA: TGTGCCAGCAGCGGAAGACAGGGGGACTACGAGCAGTACTTC
CDR3: CASSGRQGDYEQYF

size: few
J: TRBJ2-7
V: TRBV12-3/TRBV12-4
length: 14
D: TRBD1
DNA: TGTGCCAGCAGTGCCGGGGACAGCTCCTACGAGCAGTACTTC
CDR3: CASSAGDSSYEQYF

size: NA
J: TRBJ2-7
V: TRBV15
length: 18
D: TRBD2
DNA: TGTGCCACCAGCAGAGATCCAACTAGCGGGAGCCTCAGGAACGAGCAGTACTTC
CDR3: CATSRDPTSGSLRNEQYF

size: few
J: TRBJ2-1
V: TRBV20-1
length: 14
D: TRBD2
DNA: TGCAGTGCTCGCGCTAGCGGGCCATACAATGAGCAGTTCTTC
CDR3: CSARASGPYNEQFF

size: NA
J: TRBJ1-6
V: TRBV9
length: 18
D: NA
DNA: TGTGCCAGCAGCGTAGCGGGGGGTTTGGACTCCTATAATTCACCCCTCCACTTT
CDR3: CASSVAGGLDSYNSPLHF

size: few
J: TRBJ2-3
V: TRBV4-1
length: 16
D: NA
DNA: TGCGCCAGCAGCCAACCCCAGGACGGGCGCACAGATACGCAGTATTTT
CDR3: CASSQPQDGRTDTQYF

size: many
J: TRBJ1-1
V: TRBV9
length: 13
D: TRBD1
DNA: TGTGCCAGCAGCGGACAGGGGAACACTGAAGCTTTCTTT
CDR3: CASSGQGNTEAFF

size: few
J: TRBJ1-5
V: TRBV7-9
length: 15
D: NA
DNA: TGTGCCAGCAGCTTAGGACCGGGGAAGGGTCAGCCCCAGCATTTT
CDR3: CASSLGPGKGQPQHF

size: NA
J: TRBJ2-1
V: TRBV24-1
length: 15
D: NA
DNA: TGTGCCACCAGTGATCGACTAAGCTCCTACAATGAGCAGTTCTTC
CDR3: CATSDRLSSYNEQFF

size: NA
J: TRBJ2-3
V: TRBV4-1
length: 15
D: TRBD2
DNA: TGCGCCAGCAGCCACGAACGGGAGGGCACAGATACGCAGTATTTT
CDR3: CASSHEREGTDTQYF

size: NA
J: TRBJ2-7
V: TRBV6-5
length: 16
D: NA
DNA: TGTGCCAGCAGTTACTCGTTCAGAGGGGTTCCCTACGAGCAGTACTTC
CDR3: CASSYSFRGVPYEQYF

size: few
J: TRBJ1-2
V: TRBV20-1
length: 12
D: NA
DNA: TGCAGTGCTAATCACAGGGCCTATGGCTACACCTTC
CDR3: CSANHRAYGYTF

size: NA
J: TRBJ2-2
V: TRBV7-8
length: 16
D: TRBD2
DNA: TGTGCCAGCAGCTCCCGACTAGCGGGAGGAGGCGGGGAGCTGTTTTTT
CDR3: CASSSRLAGGGGELFF

size: NA
J: TRBJ2-7
V: TRBV20-1
length: 15
D: NA
DNA: TGCAGTGCTAGAGATGTCACAGGGTCTCCCTACGAGCAGTACTTC
CDR3: CSARDVTGSPYEQYF

size: few
J: TRBJ2-3
V: TRBV10-3
length: 15
D: NA
DNA: TGTGCCATCAGTGACTATATGAGGGGCACAGATACGCAGTATTTT
CDR3: CAISDYMRGTDTQYF

size: few
J: TRBJ2-3
V: TRBV28
length: 16
D: NA
DNA: TGTGCCAGCAGCCCCCTAGGGGGGGGATTCACAGATACGCAGTATTTT
CDR3: CASSPLGGGFTDTQYF

size: few
J: TRBJ2-1
V: TRBV11-2
length: 15
D: TRBD2
DNA: TGTGCCAGCAACCTAGGGACTAGCGGGTACAATGAGCAGTTCTTC
CDR3: CASNLGTSGYNEQFF

size: NA
J: TRBJ2-1
V: TRBV5-1
length: 14
D: TRBD2
DNA: TGCGCCAGCAGCTTGGAACTAGCGGGTAATGAGCAGTTCTTC
CDR3: CASSLELAGNEQFF

size: NA
J: TRBJ2-3
V: TRBV20-1
length: 15
D: NA
DNA: TGCAGTGCTAGAGAGGGGTGGGGGCCTGGAGATACGCAGTATTTT
CDR3: CSAREGWGPGDTQYF

size: few
J: TRBJ2-4
V: TRBV5-1
length: 14
D: TRBD2
DNA: TGCGCCAGCAGCTTGGACCCGGGGGGAAACATTCAGTACTTC
CDR3: CASSLDPGGNIQYF

size: few
J: TRBJ2-7
V: TRBV19
length: 12
D: TRBD2
DNA: TGTGCCAGTACTAGCGGCCCCTACGAGCAGTACTTC
CDR3: CASTSGPYEQYF

size: NA
J: TRBJ2-7
V: TRBV5-1
length: 13
D: NA
DNA: TGCGCCAGCAGCTTGGTGGTACAGAACGAGCAGTACTTC
CDR3: CASSLVVQNEQYF

size: NA
J: TRBJ2-7
V: TRBV27
length: 15
D: NA
DNA: TGTGCCAGCAGTTTAGCGGCGGCAGGCACCTACGAGCAGTACTTC
CDR3: CASSLAAAGTYEQYF

size: NA
J: TRBJ2-5
V: TRBV7-6
length: 15
D: NA
DNA: TGTGCCAGCAGCCCGGAACTTCTCCTCTGGGAGACCCAGTACTTC
CDR3: CASSPELLLWETQYF

size: few
J: TRBJ2-1
V: TRBV5-1
length: 18
D: TRBD2
DNA: TGCGCCAGCAGCTTCACAGGGACTAGCGGGAGGACCTACAATGAGCAGTTCTTC
CDR3: CASSFTGTSGRTYNEQFF

size: few
J: TRBJ2-4
V: TRBV7-9
length: 17
D: TRBD2
DNA: TGTGCCAGCAGCCGGGGGGTAGCGGGAGGCGACAAAAACATTCAGTACTTC
CDR3: CASSRGVAGGDKNIQYF

size: NA
J: TRBJ2-3
V: TRBV20-1
length: 12
D: NA
DNA: TGCAGTGCTAGACCGAACACAGATACGCAGTATTTT
CDR3: CSARPNTDTQYF

size: NA
J: TRBJ2-7
V: TRBV7-9
length: 16
D: TRBD1
DNA: TGTGCCAGCAGTCTTAACGCCGGGACAGGGCCATACGAGCAGTACTTC
CDR3: CASSLNAGTGPYEQYF

size: few
J: TRBJ2-1
V: TRBV4-1
length: 18
D: TRBD2
DNA: TGCGCCAGCAGCCTCGGGAGGGCCGCAAGCATTCGAAACAATGAGCAGTTCTTC
CDR3: CASSLGRAASIRNNEQFF

size: NA
J: TRBJ2-7
V: TRBV29-1
length: 14
D: TRBD1
DNA: TGCAGCGTTGAAGACGGACAGGGTAGCTACGAGCAGTACTTC
CDR3: CSVEDGQGSYEQYF

size: NA
J: TRBJ2-5
V: TRBV12-3/TRBV12-4
length: 13
D: NA
DNA: TGTGCCAGCAGTTTCAGTTCCGAAGAGACCCAGTACTTC
CDR3: CASSFSSEETQYF